The present T cell receptor (beta chain) was sequenced within a study of T cells after yellow fever vaccination. The study's findings and limits: Clonotypes shared by both compartments, CD4 and CD8, made up a small share.

MiXCR, applied by TCRdb to the 5' RACE reads, yields one record per CDR3 protein. Of a few hundred thousand distinct CDR3 sequences listed, under 15% were seen once; the top ten hold around 0.49%. Details on this clonotype: Its antigen is still unknown.

The CDR3 length is 13 residues. Germline V gene data show CDR1 as DFQATT and CDR2 as SNEGSKA (reference sequence). The TCR sequence derives from a man aged 30 to 45 who received the YFV17D yellow fever vaccine. This sample comprised CD4+ T cells sorted from PBMCs, obtained 45 days after the yellow fever booster vaccination. This chain uses TRBV20-1 with TRBJ1-1, with D possibly matching TRBD1 (6 bases). CDR3 in amino acids: CRLTGTASTEAFF. CDR3 coding DNA: TGCAGGCTTACAGGGACGGCCAGTACTGAAGCTTTCTTT.